One sample yielded the 10 T cell receptor beta chains listed below, sequenced in a study of blood T cell repertoires in COVID-19. Profiling relied on immunoSEQ multiplex PCR, and the TCRdb table lists in-frame clones only, not all of them. In the table there are some 130,000 clones, 84% of which are singletons. Specimen: PBMCs or T cells enriched from blood (not recorded which). All receptors derive from a man between 35 and 55 years old with acute COVID-19.

The gene calls are TRBV30 and TRBJ1-5; a possible D gene is TRBD1 (5 bases). Germline V CDR1 and CDR2: GTSNPN, SVGIG (reference sequence). The CDR3 spans 13 residues. Trimming removed 2 bases at V and 6 bases at J, with 11 bases between. CDR3 sequence (DNA): TGTGCCTGGAGTAGCGGGGGTGGTCAGCCCCAGCATTTT. Amino acid sequence: CAWSSGGGQPQHF.

This clone was counted only a few times. The CDR3 region has the DNA TGTGCCAGCAGTTTGAGGACACTTATCAATGAGCAGTTCTTC. Amino acids: CASSLRTLINEQFF. V gene TRBV28 combines with J gene TRBJ2-1; maybe TRBD1 (5 bases). CDR1 is MDHEN, CDR2 SYDVKM, per germline. CDR3 length equals 14 residues. Trimming shortened V by 3 bases and J by 6 bases, and 12 bases separated the two germline ends.

This clone has a single count. CDR3 loop: CASSPQTDPGNTIYF. In DNA, the CDR3 is TGTGCCAGCAGCCCCCAAACAGACCCGGGAAACACCATATATTTT. The chain links TRBV7-2 to TRBJ1-3, with D unresolved. Trimming removed 5 bases from V and 4 bases from J, with 15 bases in between. Germline V CDR1 and CDR2: SGHTA, FQGNSA. The CDR3 is 15 residues long. The full variable domain, with the rest looked up from reference TRBV7-2 and TRBJ1-3, is GAGVSQSPSNKVTEKGKDVELRCDPISGHTALYWYRQSLGQGLEFLIYFQGNSAPDKSGLPSDRFSAERTGGSVSTLTIQRTQQEDSAVYLCASSPQTDPGNTIYFGEGSWLTVV.

A single count supports this clone. This chain links TRBV30 with TRBJ2-1; 7 bases line up with TRBD2. Losses at the gene ends were 1 base for V and 4 bases for J; bases not matched to a gene: 4. The CDR3 runs 14 residues. The germline CDR1 and CDR2 sequences are GTSNPN and SVGIG (reference sequence). The CDR3 bases are TGTGCCTGGAGTGGGGCTAGCGGTTACAATGAGCAGTTCTTC. Its protein product is CAWSGASGYNEQFF.

CDR3 nucleotide sequence: TGTGCCAGCAGCGCCTGGGGACAGGGAGAGACCCAGTACTTC. As protein: CASSAWGQGETQYF. This chain links TRBV9 with TRBJ2-5; 9 bases are a match to TRBD1. CDR1 and CDR2 from the germline V gene are SGDLS and YYNGEE. The CDR3 runs 14 residues. V shed 3 bases, J shed 4 bases, and the junction held 4 bases outside the gene matches.

The rearrangement joins TRBV2 to TRBJ1-2; weak D call: TRBD1 (5 bases). Germline CDR1 and CDR2: SNHLY and FYNNEI. Trimming pared 6 bases from V and 3 bases from J, leaving 11 bases between. The CDR3 is made up of 13 amino acids. CDR3 coding DNA: TGTGCCAGCAGGGGGCCAGGTGACTATGGCTACACCTTC. This codes for CASRGPGDYGYTF.

J is TRBJ2-6 and V is TRBV25-1; tentatively, D is TRBD2 (6 bases). This CDR3 comprises 13 residues. In germline, CDR1 is MGHDK, CDR2 SYGVNS. Trimming cost V 6 bases and J 3 bases, with 6 bases left between them. The CDR3 DNA reads as TGTGCCAGCAGGGGAGGTGGGGCCAACGTCCTGACTTTC. The encoded protein is CASRGGGANVLTF.

This chain connects TRBV5-1 to TRBJ2-7; perhaps TRBD2 as D (5 bases). CDR3 length equals 14 residues. V lost 1 base and J lost 4, with 12 bases in between. Germline CDR1 and CDR2: SGHRS and YFSETQ. The CDR3 sequence is CASSLSEGSYEQYF. The CDR3 bases are TGCGCCAGCAGCTTGTCTGAGGGTTCGTACGAGCAGTACTTC.

The chain couples TRBV5-6 to TRBJ2-7; 8 bases are a match to TRBD1. In germline, CDR1 is SGHDT, CDR2 YYEEEE. After removal of 2 bases from V and 6 bases from J, the junction contained 10 bases not matched to a gene. CDR3 size: 15 residues. This CDR3 reads CASSFRDRGGGEQYF. The CDR3 DNA follows: TGTGCCAGCAGCTTTCGAGACAGGGGCGGAGGCGAGCAGTACTTC.

This chain links TRBV19 with TRBJ1-1; 8 bases align to TRBD1. CDR1 and CDR2 from the germline V gene are LNHDA and SQIVND (reference sequence). This CDR3 is built from 16 residues. Germline trimming cut 4 bases from V and 3 bases from J; bases unmatched to any gene: 10. Written as DNA, the CDR3 is TGTGCCAGTAGTACCGGTGGACAGGGAGGGGACACTGAAGCTTTCTTT. The encoded protein is CASSTGGQGGDTEAFF. The full variable domain, completed using reference TRBV19 and TRBJ1-1, is DGGITQSPKYLFRKEGQNVTLSCEQNLNHDAMYWYRQDPGQGLRLIYYSQIVNDFQKGDIAEGYSVSREKKESFPLTVTSAQKNPTAFYLCASSTGGQGGDTEAFFGQGTRLTVV.